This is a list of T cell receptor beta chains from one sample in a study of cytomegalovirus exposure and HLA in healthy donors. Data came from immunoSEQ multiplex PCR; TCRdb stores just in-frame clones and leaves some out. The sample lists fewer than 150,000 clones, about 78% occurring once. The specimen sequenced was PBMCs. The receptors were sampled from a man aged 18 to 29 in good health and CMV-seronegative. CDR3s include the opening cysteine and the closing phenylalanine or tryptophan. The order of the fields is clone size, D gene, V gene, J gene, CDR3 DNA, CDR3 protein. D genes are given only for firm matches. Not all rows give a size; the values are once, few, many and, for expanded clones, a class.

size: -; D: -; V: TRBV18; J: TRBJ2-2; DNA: TGTGCCAGCTCACCCCCGGGTCCCGGGACCGGGGAGCTGTTTTTT; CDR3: CASSPPGPGTGELFF
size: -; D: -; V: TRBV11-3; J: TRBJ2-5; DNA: TGTGCCAGCAGTTACAGGCCGATTCAAGAGACCCAGTACTTC; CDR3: CASSYRPIQETQYF
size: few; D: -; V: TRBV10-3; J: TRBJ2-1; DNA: TGTGCCATCAGTCAGGACAGCTCCTACAATGAGCAGTTCTTC; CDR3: CAISQDSSYNEQFF
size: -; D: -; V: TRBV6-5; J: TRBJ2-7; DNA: TGCGCCAGCCAAATCACGGGTGGCTACGAGCAGTACTTC; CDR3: CASQITGGYEQYF
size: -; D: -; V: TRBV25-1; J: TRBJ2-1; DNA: TGTGCCAGCACTGAGAGGGTCTACAATGAGCAGTTCTTC; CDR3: CASTERVYNEQFF
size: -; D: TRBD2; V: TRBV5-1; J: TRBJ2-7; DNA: TGCGCCACCTCCCGGGGGACTAGCGAGTACGAGCAGTACTTC; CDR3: CATSRGTSEYEQYF
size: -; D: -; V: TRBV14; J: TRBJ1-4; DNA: TGTGCCAGCAGCCAAGCGGGGAATGAAAAACTGCTTTTT; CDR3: CASSQAGNEKLLF
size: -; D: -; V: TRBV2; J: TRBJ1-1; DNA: TGTGCCAGCAGCAGAACCCGGGATCGGGTAAACACTGAAGCTTTCTTT; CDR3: CASSRTRDRVNTEAFF
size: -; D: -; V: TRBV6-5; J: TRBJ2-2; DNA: TGTGCCAGCAGTTACTCCGGGGGAGCCGGGGAGCTGTTTTTT; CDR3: CASSYSGGAGELFF
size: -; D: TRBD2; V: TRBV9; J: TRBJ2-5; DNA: TGTGCCAGCAGCCCTCCGGCGGGGGGGCTAGAGACCCAGTACTTC; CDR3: CASSPPAGGLETQYF
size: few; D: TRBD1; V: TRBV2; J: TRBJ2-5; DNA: TGTGCCAGCAGCCCGGGACAGGGAATGGAGACCCAGTACTTC; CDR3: CASSPGQGMETQYF
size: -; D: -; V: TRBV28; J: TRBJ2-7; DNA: TGTGCCAGCTCCCTCCTATATGATGGGCAGTACTTC; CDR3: CASSLLYDGQYF
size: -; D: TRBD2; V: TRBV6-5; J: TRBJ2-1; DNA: TGTGCCAGCAGTTACTCTGGGGCGGGGGTGCAGTTCTTC; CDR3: CASSYSGAGVQFF
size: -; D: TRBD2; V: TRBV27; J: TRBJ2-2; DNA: TGTGCCAGCAGTCTTCTAAGGACTAGCGGGAGTGCCGGGGAGCTGTTTTTT; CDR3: CASSLLRTSGSAGELFF
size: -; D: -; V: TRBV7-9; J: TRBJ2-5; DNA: TGTGCCAGCAGCTTACAGACAGAGCAGTACTTC; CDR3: CASSLQTEQYF
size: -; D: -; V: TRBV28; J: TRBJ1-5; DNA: TGTGCCAGCAGTTTTGCGTCAGGTACTCCAAATCAGCCCCAGCATTTT; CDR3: CASSFASGTPNQPQHF
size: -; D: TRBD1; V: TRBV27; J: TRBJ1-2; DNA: TGTGCCAGCAGTCAAACAGGGGGCTCTTGGAACTATGGCTACACCTTC; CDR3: CASSQTGGSWNYGYTF
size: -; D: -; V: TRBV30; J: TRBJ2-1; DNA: TGTGCCTGGAGTTCTCCACCTGAACATAGCGGAAAGTACTACAATGAGCAGTTCTTC; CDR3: CAWSSPPEHSGKYYNEQFF
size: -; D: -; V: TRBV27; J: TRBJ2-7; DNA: TGTGCCAGCAGTTTAGGTGGGAGTATCTACGAGCAGTACTTC; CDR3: CASSLGGSIYEQYF
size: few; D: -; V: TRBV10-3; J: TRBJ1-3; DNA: TGTGCCATCAGTATGGGGGCTGCTGGAAACACCATATATTTT; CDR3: CAISMGAAGNTIYF
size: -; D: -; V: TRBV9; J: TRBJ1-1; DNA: TGTGCCAGCAGCGTTTCAGGGTACACTGAAGCTTTCTTT; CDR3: CASSVSGYTEAFF
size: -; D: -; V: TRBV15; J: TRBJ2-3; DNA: TGTGCCACCAGCAGAGACAGGGCCACAGATACGCAGTATTTT; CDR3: CATSRDRATDTQYF
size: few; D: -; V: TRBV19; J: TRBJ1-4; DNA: TGTGCCAGTAGTACCGGGGACTTAGGAATTGAAAAACTGTTTTTT; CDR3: CASSTGDLGIEKLFF
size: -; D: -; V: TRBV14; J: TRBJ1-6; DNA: TGTGCCAGCAGCCGGGCCACGCTGAATAATTCACCCCTCCACTTT; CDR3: CASSRATLNNSPLHF
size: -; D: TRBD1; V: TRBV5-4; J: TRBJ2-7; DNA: TGTGCCAGCAGCGGCGGACAGGGGGTGAACTACGAGCAGTACTTC; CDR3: CASSGGQGVNYEQYF
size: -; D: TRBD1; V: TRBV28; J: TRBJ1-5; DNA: TGTGCCAGCAGTTCAGGGGGTGGTTATAGCAATCAGCCCCAGCATTTT; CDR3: CASSSGGGYSNQPQHF
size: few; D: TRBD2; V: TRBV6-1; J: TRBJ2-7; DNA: TGTGCCAGCAGTGAAGCGGCGGGAGTCTCCTACGAGCAGTACTTC; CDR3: CASSEAAGVSYEQYF
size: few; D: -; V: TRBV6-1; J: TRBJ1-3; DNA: TGTGCCAGCAGCCGACAGGAGGACTCTGGAAACACCATATATTTT; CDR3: CASSRQEDSGNTIYF
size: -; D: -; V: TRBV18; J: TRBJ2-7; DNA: TGTGCCAGCTCACCACCGGAGATAACCTACGAGCAGTACTTC; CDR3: CASSPPEITYEQYF
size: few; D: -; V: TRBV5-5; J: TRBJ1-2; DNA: TGTGCCAGCAGCTTGGAAGTGTTGGCAGTCTTCTATGGCTACACCTTC; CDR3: CASSLEVLAVFYGYTF
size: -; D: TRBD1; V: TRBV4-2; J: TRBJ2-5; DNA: TGTGCCAGCAGCCTGGACAGGGCTACGTCAGAGCAGTACTTC; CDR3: CASSLDRATSEQYF
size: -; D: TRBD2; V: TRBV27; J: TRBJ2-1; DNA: TGTGCCAGCAGTTCTAGCGGGGGGGCCGCCGATGAGCAGTTCTTC; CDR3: CASSSSGGAADEQFF
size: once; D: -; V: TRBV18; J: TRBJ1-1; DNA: TGTGCCAGCTCACCTACAGGGTACGCTGAAGCTTTCTTT; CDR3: CASSPTGYAEAFF
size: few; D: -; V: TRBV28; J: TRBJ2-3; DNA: TGTGCCAGCAGTTTATATCAGGGAGATACGCAGTATTTT; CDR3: CASSLYQGDTQYF
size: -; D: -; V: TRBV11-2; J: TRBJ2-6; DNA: TGTGCCAGCAGCTTATACTCTGGGGCCAACGTCCTGACTTTC; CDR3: CASSLYSGANVLTF
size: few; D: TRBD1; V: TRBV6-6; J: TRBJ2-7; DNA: TGTGCCAGCAGTCATTACTCGGACAGGGCGGCCTACGAGCAGTACTTC; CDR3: CASSHYSDRAAYEQYF
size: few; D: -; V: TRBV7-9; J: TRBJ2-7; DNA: TGTGCCAGCAGCTTCAGGGATACCTACGAGCAGTACTTC; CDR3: CASSFRDTYEQYF
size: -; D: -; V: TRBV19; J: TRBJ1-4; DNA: TGTGCCAGTAGTATAGGCTCCGGTCTCCTCAATGAAAAACTGTTTTTT; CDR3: CASSIGSGLLNEKLFF
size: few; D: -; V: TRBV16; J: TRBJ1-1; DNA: TGTGCCAGCAGCCGACAGAACACTGAAGCTTTCTTT; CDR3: CASSRQNTEAFF
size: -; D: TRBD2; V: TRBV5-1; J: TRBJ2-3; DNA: TGCGCCAGCAGCCTAACTAGCGGGAGTTTAGTAGATACGCAGTATTTT; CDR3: CASSLTSGSLVDTQYF
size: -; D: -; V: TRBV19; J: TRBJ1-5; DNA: TGTGCCAGTACCTCCACCCGGGGTCTGAGCAATCAGCCCCAGCATTTT; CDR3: CASTSTRGLSNQPQHF
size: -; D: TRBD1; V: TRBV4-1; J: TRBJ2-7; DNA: TGCGCCAGCAGCCGGTCGACAGGGGTTACCTACGAGCAGTACTTC; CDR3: CASSRSTGVTYEQYF
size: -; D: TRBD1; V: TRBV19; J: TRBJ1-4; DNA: TGTGCCAGTAGTATGGGAAACAGGGGGCGGAATGAAAAACTGTTTTTT; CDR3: CASSMGNRGRNEKLFF
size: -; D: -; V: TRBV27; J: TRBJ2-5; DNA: TGTGCCAGCAGTCCTCGGGTGGGGAGAGAGACCCAGTACTTC; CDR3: CASSPRVGRETQYF
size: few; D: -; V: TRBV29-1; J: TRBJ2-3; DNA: TGCAGCGTTCGGCGGGGTACCACAGATACGCAGTATTTT; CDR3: CSVRRGTTDTQYF
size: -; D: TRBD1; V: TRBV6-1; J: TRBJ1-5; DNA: TGTGCCAGCAGTTCCGGACAGGGGGCTGTTCAGCCCCAGCATTTT; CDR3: CASSSGQGAVQPQHF
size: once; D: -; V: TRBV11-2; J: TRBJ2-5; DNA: TGTGCCAGCAGCTTAGATTACGGAGAGACCCAGTACTTC; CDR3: CASSLDYGETQYF
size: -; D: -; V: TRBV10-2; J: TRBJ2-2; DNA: TGCGCCGCCGAAGGGAGCGCGGCGGACGGGGCCGGGGAGCTGTTTTTT; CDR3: CAAEGSAADGAGELFF